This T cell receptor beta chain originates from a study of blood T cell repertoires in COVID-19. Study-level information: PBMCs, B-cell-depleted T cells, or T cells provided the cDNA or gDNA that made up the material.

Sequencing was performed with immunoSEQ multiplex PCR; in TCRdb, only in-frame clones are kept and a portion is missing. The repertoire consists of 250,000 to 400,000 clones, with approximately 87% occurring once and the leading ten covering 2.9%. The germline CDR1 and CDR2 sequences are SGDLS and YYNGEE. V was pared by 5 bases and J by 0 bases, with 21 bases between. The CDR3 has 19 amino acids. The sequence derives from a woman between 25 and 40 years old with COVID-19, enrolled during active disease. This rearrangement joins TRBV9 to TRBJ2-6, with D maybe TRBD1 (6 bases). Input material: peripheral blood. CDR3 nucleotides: TGTGCCAGCAGTCCACGCGGACAGTCCGTCTTCTCTGGGGCCAACGTCCTGACTTTC. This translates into CASSPRGQSVFSGANVLTF. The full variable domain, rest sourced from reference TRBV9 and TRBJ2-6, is DSGVTQTPKHLITATGQRVTLRCSPRSGDLSVYWYQQSLDQGLQFLIQYYNGEERAKGNILERFSAQQFPDLHSELNLSSLELGDSALYFCASSPRGQSVFSGANVLTFGAGSRLTVL.